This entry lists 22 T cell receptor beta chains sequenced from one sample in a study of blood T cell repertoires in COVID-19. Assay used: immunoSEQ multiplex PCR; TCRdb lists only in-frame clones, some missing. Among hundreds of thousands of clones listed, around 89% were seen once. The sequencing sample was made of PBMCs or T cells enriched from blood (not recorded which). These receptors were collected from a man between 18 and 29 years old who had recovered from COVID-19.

CDR3 DNA: TGTGCCAGCAGCCAACAGGGGTTGTGGGAACAGCCCCAGCATTTT. It yields the protein CASSQQGLWEQPQHF. The rearrangement uses TRBV9 and TRBJ1-5; TRBD1 agrees at 7 bases. Germline CDR1 and CDR2: SGDLS and YYNGEE. The CDR3 has 15 residues. V shed 4 bases and J 7 bases; nucleotides not matched to a gene: 11.

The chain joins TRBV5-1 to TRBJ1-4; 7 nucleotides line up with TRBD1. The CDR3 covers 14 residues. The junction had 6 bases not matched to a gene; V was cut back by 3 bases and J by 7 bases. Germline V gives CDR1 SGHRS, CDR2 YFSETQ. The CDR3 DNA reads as TGCGCCAGCAGCTCTCCCCAGGGGGGTGAAAAACTGTTTTTT. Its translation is CASSSPQGGEKLFF.

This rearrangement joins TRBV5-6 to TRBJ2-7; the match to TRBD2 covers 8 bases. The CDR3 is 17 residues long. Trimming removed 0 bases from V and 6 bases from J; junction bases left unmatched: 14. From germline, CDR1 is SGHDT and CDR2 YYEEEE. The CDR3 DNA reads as TGTGCCAGCAGCTTGGGGCCAGCGGGGGCCAAAATCGGCGAGCAGTACTTC. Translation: CASSLGPAGAKIGEQYF.

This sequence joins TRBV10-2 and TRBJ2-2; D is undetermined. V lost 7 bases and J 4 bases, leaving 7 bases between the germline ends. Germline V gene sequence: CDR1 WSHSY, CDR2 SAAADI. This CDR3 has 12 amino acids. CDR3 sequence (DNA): TGCGCCAGCATGTACAGCACCGGGGAGCTGTTTTTT. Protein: CASMYSTGELFF.

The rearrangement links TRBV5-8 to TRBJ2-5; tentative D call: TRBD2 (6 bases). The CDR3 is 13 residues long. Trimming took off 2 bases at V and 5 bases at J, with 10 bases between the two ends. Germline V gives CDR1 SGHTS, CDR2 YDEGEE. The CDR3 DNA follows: TGTGCCAGCAGCTTATGGGGGAGGGAGACCCAGTACTTC. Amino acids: CASSLWGRETQYF.

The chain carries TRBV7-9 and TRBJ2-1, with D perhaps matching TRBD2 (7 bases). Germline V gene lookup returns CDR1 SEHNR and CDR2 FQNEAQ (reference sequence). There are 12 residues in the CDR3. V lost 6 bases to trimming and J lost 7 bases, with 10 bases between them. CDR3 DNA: TGTGCCAGCAGGAAGGGGGGGAATGAGCAGTTCTTC. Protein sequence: CASRKGGNEQFF.

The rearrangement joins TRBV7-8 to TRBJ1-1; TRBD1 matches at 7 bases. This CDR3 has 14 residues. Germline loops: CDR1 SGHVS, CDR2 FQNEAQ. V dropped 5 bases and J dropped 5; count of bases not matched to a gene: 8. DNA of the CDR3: TGTGCCAGCAGCCGAGAGACAGGGCGGACTGAAGCTTTCTTT. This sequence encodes CASSRETGRTEAFF.

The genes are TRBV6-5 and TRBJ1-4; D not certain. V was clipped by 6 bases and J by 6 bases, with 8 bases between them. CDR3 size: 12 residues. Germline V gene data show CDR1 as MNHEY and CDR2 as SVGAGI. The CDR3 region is CASRSRDEKLFF. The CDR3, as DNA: TGTGCCAGCAGAAGCCGGGATGAAAAACTGTTTTTT.

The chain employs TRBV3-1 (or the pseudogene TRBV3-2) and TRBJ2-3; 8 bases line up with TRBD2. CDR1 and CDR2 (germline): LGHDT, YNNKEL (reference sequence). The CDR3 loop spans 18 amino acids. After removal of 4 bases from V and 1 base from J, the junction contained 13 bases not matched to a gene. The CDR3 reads CASSPSTRGGGGTDTQYF. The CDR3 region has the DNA TGTGCCAGCAGCCCCTCAACTCGGGGGGGCGGTGGCACAGATACGCAGTATTTT.

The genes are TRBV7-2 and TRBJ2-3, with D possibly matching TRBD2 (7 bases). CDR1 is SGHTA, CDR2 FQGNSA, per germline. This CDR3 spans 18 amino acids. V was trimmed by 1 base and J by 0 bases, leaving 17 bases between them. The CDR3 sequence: CASSLGLGGGTSTDTQYF. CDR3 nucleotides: TGTGCCAGCAGCTTAGGCCTAGGCGGGGGCACTAGCACAGATACGCAGTATTTT.

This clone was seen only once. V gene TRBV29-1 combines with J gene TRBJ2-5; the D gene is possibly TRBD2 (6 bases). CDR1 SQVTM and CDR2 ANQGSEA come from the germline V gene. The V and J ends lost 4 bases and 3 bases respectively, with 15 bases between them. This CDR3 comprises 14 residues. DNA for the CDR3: TGCAGCGTTGCGGGCGGGATGACTGAAGAGACCCAGTACTTC. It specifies CSVAGGMTEETQYF.

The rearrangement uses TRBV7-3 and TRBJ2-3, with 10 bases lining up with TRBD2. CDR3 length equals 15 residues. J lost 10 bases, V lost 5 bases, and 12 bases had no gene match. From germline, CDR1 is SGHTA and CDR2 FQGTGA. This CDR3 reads CASSPTSGWLGAQYF. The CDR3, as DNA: TGTGCCAGCAGCCCGACTAGCGGGTGGTTGGGGGCGCAGTATTTT.

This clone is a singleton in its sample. The CDR3 bases are TGTGCCAGCAGGCCCGGGACAGGGTTCTCCTACGAGCAGTACTTC. Translating it yields CASRPGTGFSYEQYF. The chain joins TRBV7-9 to TRBJ2-7; TRBD1 matches at 9 bases. CDR1 and CDR2 from the germline V gene are SEHNR and FQNEAQ (reference sequence). The CDR3 consists of 15 residues. V lost 6 bases to trimming and J lost 0 bases; unmatched junction nucleotides: 6.

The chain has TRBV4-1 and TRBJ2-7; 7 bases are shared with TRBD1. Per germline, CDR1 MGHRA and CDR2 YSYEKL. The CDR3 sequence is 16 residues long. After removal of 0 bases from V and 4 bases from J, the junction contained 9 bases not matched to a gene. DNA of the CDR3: TGCGCCAGCAGCCAAGAAAGGGTAGGGGGCGCGTACGAGCAGTACTTC. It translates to CASSQERVGGAYEQYF.

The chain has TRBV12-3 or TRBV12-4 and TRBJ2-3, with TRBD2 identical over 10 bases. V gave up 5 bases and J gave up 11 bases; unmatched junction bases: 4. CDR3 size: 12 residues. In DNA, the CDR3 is TGTGCCAGCAGTCTAACTAGCGGGGAGCAGTATTTT. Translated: CASSLTSGEQYF.

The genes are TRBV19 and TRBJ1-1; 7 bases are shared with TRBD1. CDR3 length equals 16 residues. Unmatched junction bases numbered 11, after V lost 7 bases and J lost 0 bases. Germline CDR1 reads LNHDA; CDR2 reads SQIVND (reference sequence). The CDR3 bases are TGTGCCAGTAACGCAGGGGGAGTACGGTTGAACACTGAAGCTTTCTTT. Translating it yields CASNAGGVRLNTEAFF.

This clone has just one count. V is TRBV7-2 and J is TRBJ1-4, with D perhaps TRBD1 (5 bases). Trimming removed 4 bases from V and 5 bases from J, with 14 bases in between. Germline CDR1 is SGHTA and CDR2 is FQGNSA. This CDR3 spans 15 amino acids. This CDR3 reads CASSSRTSRNEKLFF. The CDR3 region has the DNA TGTGCCAGCAGCTCCCGGACAAGTAGAAATGAAAAACTGTTTTTT.

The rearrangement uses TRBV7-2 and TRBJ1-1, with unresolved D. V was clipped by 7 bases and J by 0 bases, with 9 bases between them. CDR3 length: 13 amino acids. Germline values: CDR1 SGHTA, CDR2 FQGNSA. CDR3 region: CASIREMNTEAFF. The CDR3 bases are TGTGCCAGCATACGGGAAATGAACACTGAAGCTTTCTTT.

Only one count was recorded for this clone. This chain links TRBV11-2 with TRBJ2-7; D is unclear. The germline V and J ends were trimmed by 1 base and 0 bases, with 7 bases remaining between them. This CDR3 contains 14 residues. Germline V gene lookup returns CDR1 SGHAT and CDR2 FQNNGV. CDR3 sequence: CASSLGATSYEQYF. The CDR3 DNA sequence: TGTGCCAGCAGCTTAGGAGCTACCTCCTACGAGCAGTACTTC.

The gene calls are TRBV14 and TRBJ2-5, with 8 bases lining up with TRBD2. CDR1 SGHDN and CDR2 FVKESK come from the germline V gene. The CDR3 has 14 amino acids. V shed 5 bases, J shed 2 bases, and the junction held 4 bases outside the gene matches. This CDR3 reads CASSGTRYQETQYF. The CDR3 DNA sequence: TGTGCCAGCAGCGGGACTAGGTATCAAGAGACCCAGTACTTC.

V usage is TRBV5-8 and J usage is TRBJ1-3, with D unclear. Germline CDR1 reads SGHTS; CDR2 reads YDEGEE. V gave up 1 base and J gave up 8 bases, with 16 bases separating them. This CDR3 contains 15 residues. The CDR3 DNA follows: TGTGCCAGCAGCTTGATAGGAGGTGTTGGTGACACCATATATTTT. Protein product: CASSLIGGVGDTIYF. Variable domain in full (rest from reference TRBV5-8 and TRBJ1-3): EAGVTQSPTHLIKTRGQQATLRCSPISGHTSVYWYQQALGLGLQFLLWYDEGEERNRGNFPPRFSGRQFPNYSSELNVNALELEDSALYLCASSLIGGVGDTIYFGEGSWLTVV.

The CDR3 DNA reads TGCAGTGCTAGTAACATTGCAGCGAATCAGCCCCAGCATTTT. Amino acids: CSASNIAANQPQHF. The V gene is TRBV20-1, the J gene TRBJ1-5; D unresolved. CDR1 and CDR2 (germline): DFQATT, SNEGSKA (reference sequence). This CDR3 spans 14 amino acids. Trimming pared 3 bases from V and 4 bases from J, leaving 13 bases between.